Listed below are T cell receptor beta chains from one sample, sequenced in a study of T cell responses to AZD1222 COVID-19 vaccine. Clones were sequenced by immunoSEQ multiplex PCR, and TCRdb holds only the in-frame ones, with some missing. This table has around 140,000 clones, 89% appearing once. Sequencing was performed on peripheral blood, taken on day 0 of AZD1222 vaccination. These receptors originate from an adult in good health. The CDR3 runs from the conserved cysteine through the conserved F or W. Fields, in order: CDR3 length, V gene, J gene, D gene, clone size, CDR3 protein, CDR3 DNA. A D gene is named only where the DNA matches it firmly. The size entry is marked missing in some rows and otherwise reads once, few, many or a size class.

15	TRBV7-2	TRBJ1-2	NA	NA	CASSLAGFPGGGYTF	TGTGCCAGCAGCTTAGCGGGCTTTCCGGGTGGTGGCTACACCTTC
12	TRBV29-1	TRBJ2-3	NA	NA	CSVLPNTDTQYF	TGCAGCGTTCTTCCAAACACAGATACGCAGTATTTT
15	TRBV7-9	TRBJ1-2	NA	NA	CASSLGVISGYGYTF	TGTGCCAGCAGCTTGGGGGTCATTTCGGGCTATGGCTACACCTTC
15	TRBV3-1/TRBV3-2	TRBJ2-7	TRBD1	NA	CASSLRRQGPYEQYF	TGTGCCAGCAGCCTCCGGCGACAGGGACCCTACGAGCAGTACTTC
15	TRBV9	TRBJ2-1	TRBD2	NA	CASSVALAGVEGQFF	TGTGCCAGCAGCGTAGCTCTAGCGGGAGTCGAGGGGCAGTTCTTC
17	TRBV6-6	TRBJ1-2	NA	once	CASSPIPGFRLNDGYTF	TGTGCCAGCAGTCCCATCCCAGGGTTTCGGTTGAACGATGGCTACACCTTC
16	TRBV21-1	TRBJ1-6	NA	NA	CASSKSTPNDNSPLHF	TGTGCCAGCAGCAAAAGCACACCCAATGATAATTCACCCCTCCACTTT
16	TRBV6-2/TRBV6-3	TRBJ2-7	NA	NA	CASSIPLAYKAYEQYF	TGTGCCAGCAGTATACCTTTGGCGTACAAAGCCTACGAGCAGTACTTC
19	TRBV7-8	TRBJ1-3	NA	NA	CASSPRVSFEGASGNTIYF	TGTGCCAGCAGCCCCCGGGTGTCTTTTGAAGGAGCTTCTGGAAACACCATATATTTT
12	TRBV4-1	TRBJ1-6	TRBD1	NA	CASSHDREALHF	TGCGCCAGCAGCCACGACAGGGAAGCCCTCCACTTT
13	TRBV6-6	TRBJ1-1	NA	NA	CASSQTVNTEAFF	TGTGCCAGCAGCCAGACAGTGAACACTGAAGCTTTCTTT
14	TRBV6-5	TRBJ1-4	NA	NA	CASSYARGSEKLFF	TGTGCCAGCAGTTACGCCAGGGGAAGTGAAAAACTGTTTTTT
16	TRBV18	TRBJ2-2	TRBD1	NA	CASSPGTGGLTGELFF	TGTGCCAGCTCACCAGGGACAGGGGGCCTAACCGGGGAGCTGTTTTTT
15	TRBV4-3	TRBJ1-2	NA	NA	CASSQDWEGSYGYTF	TGCGCCAGCAGCCAGGATTGGGAGGGGAGCTATGGCTACACCTTC
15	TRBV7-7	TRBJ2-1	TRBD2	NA	CASSLQTGGNNEQFF	TGTGCTAGCAGCCTCCAAACGGGGGGGAACAATGAGCAGTTCTTC
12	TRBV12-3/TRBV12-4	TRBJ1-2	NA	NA	CASSRQGSGYTF	TGTGCCAGCAGCCGGCAGGGGTCTGGCTACACCTTC
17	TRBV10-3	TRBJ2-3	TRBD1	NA	CAISGANRGHGTDTQYF	TGTGCCATCAGTGGGGCGAACAGGGGGCACGGCACAGATACGCAGTATTTT
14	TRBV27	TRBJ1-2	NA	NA	CASSSARQQPGYTF	TGTGCCAGCAGTTCGGCACGACAGCAACCGGGCTACACCTTC
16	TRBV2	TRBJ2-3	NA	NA	CASGGTQLLHTDTQYF	TGTGCCAGCGGGGGGACACAACTACTTCACACAGATACGCAGTATTTT
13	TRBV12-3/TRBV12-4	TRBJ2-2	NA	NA	CASSLLGPGELFF	TGTGCCAGCAGTTTGTTAGGTCCCGGGGAGCTGTTTTTT
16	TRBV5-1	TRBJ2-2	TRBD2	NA	CASSYSGGANTGELFF	TGCGCCAGCAGCTATAGCGGGGGGGCGAACACCGGGGAGCTGTTTTTT
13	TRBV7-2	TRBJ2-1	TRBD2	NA	CASSLDGLGEQFF	TGTGCCAGCAGCTTAGATGGACTAGGTGAGCAGTTCTTC
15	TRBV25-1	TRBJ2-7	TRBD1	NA	CASSHPGQGAYEQYF	TGTGCCAGCAGTCACCCGGGACAGGGGGCGTACGAGCAGTACTTC
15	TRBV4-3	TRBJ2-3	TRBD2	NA	CASSQQRGGADTQYF	TGCGCCAGCAGCCAACAGCGGGGGGGTGCAGATACGCAGTATTTT
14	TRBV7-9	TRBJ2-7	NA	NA	CASSLGDKFYEQYF	TGTGCCAGCAGCTTAGGCGACAAGTTCTACGAGCAGTACTTC
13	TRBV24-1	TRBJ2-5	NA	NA	CATSVSSAETQYF	TGTGCCACCAGTGTCTCTAGCGCTGAGACCCAGTACTTC
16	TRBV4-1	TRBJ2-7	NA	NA	CASSLLTGIGSYEQYF	TGCGCCAGCAGCCTACTCACAGGGATCGGCTCCTACGAGCAGTACTTC
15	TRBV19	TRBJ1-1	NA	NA	CASKVLTGMNTEAFF	TGTGCCAGTAAGGTTCTAACAGGAATGAACACTGAAGCTTTCTTT
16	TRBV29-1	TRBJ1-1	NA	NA	CSALDSLGIMNTEAFF	TGCAGCGCTTTGGACAGCCTAGGGATTATGAACACTGAAGCTTTCTTT
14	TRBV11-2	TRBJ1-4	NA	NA	CASSSTRGGEKLFF	TGTGCCAGCAGTTCGACCCGGGGAGGAGAAAAACTGTTTTTT
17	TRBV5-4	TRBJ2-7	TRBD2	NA	CASSGGTSGRTGYEQYF	TGTGCCAGCAGCGGCGGGACTAGCGGGAGGACGGGGTACGAGCAGTACTTC
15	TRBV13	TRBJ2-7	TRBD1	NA	CASSFRTGMRYEQYF	TGTGCCAGCAGCTTCCGGACAGGGATGAGGTACGAGCAGTACTTC
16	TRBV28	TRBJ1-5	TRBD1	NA	CASTRSGQGRDQPQHF	TGTGCCAGTACCAGATCGGGACAGGGGAGGGATCAGCCCCAGCATTTT
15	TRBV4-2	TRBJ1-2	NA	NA	CASSPSGTSYYGYTF	TGTGCCAGCAGCCCTTCAGGGACAAGCTACTATGGCTACACCTTC
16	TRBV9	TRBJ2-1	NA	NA	CASSVEVIGGKNEQFF	TGTGCCAGCAGCGTAGAAGTTATTGGCGGGAAAAATGAGCAGTTCTTC
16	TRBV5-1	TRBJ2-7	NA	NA	CASSLDSDTFSYEQYF	TGCGCCAGCAGCTTGGACTCGGACACCTTCTCCTACGAGCAGTACTTC
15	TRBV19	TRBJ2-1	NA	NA	CASSIEGGPPDEQFF	TGTGCCAGTAGTATAGAAGGGGGACCGCCCGATGAGCAGTTCTTC
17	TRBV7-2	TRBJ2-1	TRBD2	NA	CASSLGGTSGRANEQFF	TGTGCCAGCAGCTTAGGGGGGACTAGCGGGAGGGCCAATGAGCAGTTCTTC
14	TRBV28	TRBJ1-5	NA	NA	CASSLPVGNQPQHF	TGTGCCAGCAGTTTACCCGTCGGCAATCAGCCCCAGCATTTT
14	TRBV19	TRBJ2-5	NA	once	CASSSGGTGETQYF	TGTGCCAGTAGTTCGGGGGGCACGGGTGAGACCCAGTACTTC
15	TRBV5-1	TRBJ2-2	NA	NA	CASRIPDRYNGELFF	TGCGCCAGCCGCATTCCCGACAGGTATAACGGGGAGCTGTTTTTT
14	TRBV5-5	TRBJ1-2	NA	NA	CASSLAPGDYGYTF	TGTGCCAGCAGCTTGGCCCCGGGCGACTATGGCTACACCTTC
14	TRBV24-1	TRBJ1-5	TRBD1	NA	CATGSGTGNQPQHF	TGTGCCACCGGGTCCGGGACAGGGAATCAGCCCCAGCATTTT
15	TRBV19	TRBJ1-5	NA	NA	CASSIMAVINQPQHF	TGTGCCAGTAGTATTATGGCAGTGATCAATCAGCCCCAGCATTTT
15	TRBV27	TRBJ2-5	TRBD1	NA	CASSLIGQGRETQYF	TGTGCCAGCAGTTTAATAGGACAGGGGAGGGAGACCCAGTACTTC
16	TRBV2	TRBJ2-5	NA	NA	CASTLDPSEGSETQYF	TGTGCCAGCACCTTGGACCCCTCCGAAGGGTCAGAGACCCAGTACTTC
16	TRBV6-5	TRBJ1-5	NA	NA	CASSLNWATGNQPQHF	TGTGCCAGCAGTTTAAATTGGGCAACTGGCAATCAGCCCCAGCATTTT
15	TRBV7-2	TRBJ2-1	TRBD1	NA	CASSLTGQGWEKQFF	TGTGCCAGCAGCCTCACGGGACAGGGGTGGGAGAAGCAGTTCTTC
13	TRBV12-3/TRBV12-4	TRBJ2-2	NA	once	CASSPPAEGELFF	TGTGCCAGCAGTCCGCCGGCCGAAGGGGAGCTGTTTTTT
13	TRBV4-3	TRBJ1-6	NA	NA	CASSQDLGSPLHF	TGCGCCAGCAGCCAAGATCTCGGTTCACCCCTCCACTTT
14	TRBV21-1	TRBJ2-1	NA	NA	CAIPRQGSYNEQFF	TGTGCCATCCCCAGGCAGGGCTCCTACAATGAGCAGTTCTTC
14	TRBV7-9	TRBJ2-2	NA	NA	CASANRGLTGELFF	TGTGCCAGCGCGAATCGGGGGCTTACCGGGGAGCTGTTTTTT
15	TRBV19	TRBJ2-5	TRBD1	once	CASSILGTDQETQYF	TGTGCCAGTAGTATTCTTGGGACAGACCAAGAGACCCAGTACTTC
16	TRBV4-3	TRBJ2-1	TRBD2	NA	CASSQDSRASGNEQFF	TGCGCCAGCAGCCAAGACTCTAGGGCTAGCGGTAATGAGCAGTTCTTC